Sequencing of this T cell receptor (beta chain) was carried out in a study of cytomegalovirus exposure and HLA in healthy donors. This clone was recorded only once. Its specificity is not known. The CDR3 sequence is 17 residues long. CDR1 is LNHDA, CDR2 SQIVND, per germline (reference sequence). J gave up 4 bases and V 5 bases, and 13 bases lay outside the gene matches. Primers: 60 Vbeta forward and 13 Jbeta reverse. The table came from immunoSEQ multiplex PCR; TCRdb's copy has only in-frame clones and leaves some out. The table records around 110,000 clones, 8.5% to 10% of them present only once. General study findings and limits: Confirmation in vitro established that a few CMV-associated chains were specific for CMV antigens. Reportedly, TCR beta sequences accurately predicted HLA-A and HLA-B alleles in most subjects.

Sequenced input: PBMCs. The rearrangement links TRBV19 to TRBJ2-5; 10 bases are a match to TRBD1. The receptor was isolated from a man younger than 45 in good health and CMV-seronegative. The CDR3 DNA sequence: TGTGCCAGTAGTCCTACGGGACGGACAGGGGGGTCAGAGACCCAGTACTTC. Protein sequence: CASSPTGRTGGSETQYF.